What follows is one TCR beta chain and its context. This clonotype has ten or more counts. No cognate antigen has been identified for it. One base away there is no much larger clone; base qualities are not given. After removal of 2 bases from V and 1 base from J, the junction retains 2 bases not matched to a gene. Sequences MNHEY (CDR1) and SMNVEV (CDR2) are obtained from the germline V gene (reference sequence). The CDR3 contains 15 residues, cysteine and phenylalanine counted. The sequence is cut down to CDR3 DNA, 45 bases in frame from base 1. These data are taken from a study of read filtering for tumor transcriptome and immune sequencing (dated by TCRdb to 2020 to 2021). About the study as a whole: The cohort consisted of approximately 16 male and over twelve female patients, with a mean age of approximately 66 years and an age range of about 47 to 85. Whole-transcriptome libraries were prepared with the TruSeq RNA Access Library Prep Kit after DNase treatment. One of the main goals was to work out a read-filtering strategy for immune repertoire data, in particular whether clonotypes backed by only a single read should be removed. Per sample, about 4.05 to 11 million TCR-region mapped reads were obtained with IR-seq, compared with only about 85 to 1,400 with RNA-seq. Under revised international staging, roughly eight patients fell into R-ISS I, 15 or so into R-ISS II and roughly 7 into R-ISS III. Using the same bone marrow samples, the study compared TCR repertoires obtained by targeted immune repertoire sequencing with those obtained by bulk whole-transcriptome sequencing.

The full study reports these points: Single-read clonotypes made up roughly 82% of clonotypes but about 3.5% of total reads in IR-seq, and roughly 75% of clonotypes and approximately 45% of reads in RNA-seq. The sorted CD138-negative fraction was composed of a mixed bone marrow immune population rather than of purified T cells. Compared with RNA-seq, IR-seq captured clonotypes at much higher depth and more reliably, and a smaller IR-seq throughput was enough to identify most shared clonotypes. When single-read clonotypes were removed, the proportions of shared clonotypes in IR-seq and RNA-seq correlated more strongly.

TCR libraries were constructed from roughly 0.4 ug RNA using the Immunoverse kit, and molecular barcoded adaptors covering alpha/delta and beta/gamma chains were employed. TCR library preparation was performed with the same RNA that was used for transcriptome sequencing. TCR libraries were sequenced on an Illumina HiSeq 4000 with 2 x 150 cycles. The paper's processing steps were these. TCR reads were aligned to human V, D, J and C references and assembled into CDR3 clonotypes with MiXCR, including quality filtering and error correction. The tcR package in R was used for analysis of clonotype counts and gene usage diversity. Raw mapping reads were checked after the RNA-seq reads had been mapped by STAR aligner version 2.5.3a onto the human GRCh37 genome. IR-seq fastq files were randomly downsampled with Seqtk 1.3 to test the effect of sequencing depth on detected clonotypes. Using fastp at Q25 and MiXCR, TCRdb reprocessed the public reads and kept productive beta chains. Every distinct CDR3 protein forms one entry, paired with its most common genes and DNA. The V and J calls here are based on TCRdb, not the publication. The sample has 30,000 to 40,000 distinct CDR3 sequences on record, roughly an eighth of them singletons. The ten largest make up 5.5% to 7% of the sample.

Each patient had bone marrow sampled at the time of active disease. Bone marrow mononuclear cells were isolated by Ficoll-Hypaque density gradient centrifugation. CD138-negative cells were obtained by negative selection after labeling with CD138 magnetic microbeads on a MACS separator, removing myeloma plasma cells. Flow cytometry with CD138 antibodies on an Attune NxT was used to check how pure the isolated cells were. Total RNA was extracted using TRIzol reagent and was quantified on a NanoDrop spectrophotometer. For each patient, paired RNA-seq and IR-seq were run on the CD138-negative bone marrow sample from that patient.

The material sequenced was a population of CD138-negative cells sorted from bone marrow. This specimen's cell subset or site label, per the study, means: bone marrow mononuclear cells depleted of CD138+ plasma/myeloma cells by negative magnetic selection. This receptor chain uses TRBV27 and TRBJ2-7, and 10 junctional nucleotides match TRBD1. The TCR was taken from a donor at least 40 years old with multiple myeloma. The nucleotide sequence is given as TGTGCCAGCAGTTTAGCGGGACAGGGGTCCTACGAGCAGTACTTC. This sequence encodes CASSLAGQGSYEQYF.